This TCR beta chain derives from a study of blood T cell repertoires in COVID-19. Across the study: Sources were T cells, B-cell-depleted T cells, or PBMCs; the material itself was cDNA or gDNA.

TCRdb keeps only in-frame clones here, not all; method: immunoSEQ multiplex PCR. This sample carries 120,000 or so clones, 80% of them seen once, and the ten largest clones take around 25%. The CDR3 covers 15 residues. Trimming took 3 bases from V and 7 from J, leaving 18 bases between them. The germline V gene has CDR1 SNHLY and CDR2 FYNNEI. This chain uses TRBV2 with TRBJ1-2; the D is unclear. This TCR was sampled from a human donor in a cohort sampled during active COVID-19. The specimen was peripheral blood. The CDR3 here is CASSDNNPSTIGYTF. Here the CDR3 DNA reads TGTGCCAGCAGTGATAACAACCCCTCTACTATTGGCTACACCTTC.